This record looks at one T cell receptor (beta chain) sequence and its context. Its antigen is not identified. The PCR was carried out with 60 Vbeta primers and 13 Jbeta primers. TCRdb's table, derived via immunoSEQ multiplex PCR, lists solely in-frame clones and lacks some. The sample contains about 180,000 clones, roughly 76% of which appear only once. This specimen comes from a study of cytomegalovirus exposure and HLA in healthy donors. At the level of the study: Of roughly 360 genotyped donors, about 80% grouped in the Caucasian-associated ancestry cluster. Findings and caveats of the study: Versus the roughly 700-donor mean, an Asian-associated ancestry cluster reportedly showed fewer N-insertions in a later analysis. Presence/absence analyses took donor sequencing depth as roughly uniform.

Among the donors, all were healthy bone marrow donors. Input material: PBMCs. This sequence originates from a woman aged 18-29 years in good health and CMV-seropositive.

CDR3 in amino acids: CASSLPGQGRVNTEAFF. DNA for the CDR3: TGTGCCAGCAGCTTACCAGGACAGGGAAGGGTGAACACTGAAGCTTTCTTT. The chain is built from TRBV7-6 and TRBJ1-1, with 8 bases that match TRBD1. With 2 bases clipped from V and 0 bases from J, the junction kept 8 bases outside the gene matches. CDR3 size: 17 residues. Germline-derived CDR1 and CDR2 are SGHVS and FNYEAQ.